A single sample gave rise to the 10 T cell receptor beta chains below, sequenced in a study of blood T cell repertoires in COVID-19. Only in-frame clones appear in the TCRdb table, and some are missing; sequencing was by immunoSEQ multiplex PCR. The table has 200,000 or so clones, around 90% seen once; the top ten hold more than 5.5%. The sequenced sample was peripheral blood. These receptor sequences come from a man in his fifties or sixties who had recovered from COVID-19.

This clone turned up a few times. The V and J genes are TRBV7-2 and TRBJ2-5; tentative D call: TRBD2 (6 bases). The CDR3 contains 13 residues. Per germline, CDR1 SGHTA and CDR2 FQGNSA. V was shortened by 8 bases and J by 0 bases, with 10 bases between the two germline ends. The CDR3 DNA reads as TGTGCCAGCGGGACTGCGTACCAAGAGACCCAGTACTTC. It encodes CASGTAYQETQYF. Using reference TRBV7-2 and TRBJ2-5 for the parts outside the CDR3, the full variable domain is GAGVSQSPSNKVTEKGKDVELRCDPISGHTALYWYRQSLGQGLEFLIYFQGNSAPDKSGLPSDRFSAERTGGSVSTLTIQRTQQEDSAVYLCASGTAYQETQYFGPGTRLLVL.

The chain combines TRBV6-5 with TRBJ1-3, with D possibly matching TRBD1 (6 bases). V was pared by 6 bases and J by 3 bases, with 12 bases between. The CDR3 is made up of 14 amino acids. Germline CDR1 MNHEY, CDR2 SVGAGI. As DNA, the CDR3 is TGTGCCAGCAGAACTACAGGGCTTGGAAACACCATATATTTT. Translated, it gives CASRTTGLGNTIYF.

Written as DNA, the CDR3 is TGTGCCAGCAGACGACAGACGGGGACTGAAGCTTTCTTT. Amino acids: CASRRQTGTEAFF. The V and J genes are TRBV7-8 and TRBJ1-1; D may be TRBD1 (5 bases). CDR1 is SGHVS, CDR2 FQNEAQ, per germline. Deletions cut 6 bases from V and 5 bases from J, with 13 bases between. CDR3 length: 13 residues.

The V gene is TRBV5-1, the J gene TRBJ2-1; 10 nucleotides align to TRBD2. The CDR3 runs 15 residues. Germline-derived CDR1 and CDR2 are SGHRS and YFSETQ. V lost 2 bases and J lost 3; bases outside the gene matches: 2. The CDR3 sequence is CASSLLAGLYNEQFF. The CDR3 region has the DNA TGCGCCAGCAGCTTACTAGCGGGACTCTACAATGAGCAGTTCTTC. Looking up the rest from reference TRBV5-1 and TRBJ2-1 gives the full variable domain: KAGVTQTPRYLIKTRGQQVTLSCSPISGHRSVSWYQQTPGQGLQFLFEYFSETQRNKGNFPGRFSGRQFSNSRSEMNVSTLELGDSALYLCASSLLAGLYNEQFFGPGTRLTVL.

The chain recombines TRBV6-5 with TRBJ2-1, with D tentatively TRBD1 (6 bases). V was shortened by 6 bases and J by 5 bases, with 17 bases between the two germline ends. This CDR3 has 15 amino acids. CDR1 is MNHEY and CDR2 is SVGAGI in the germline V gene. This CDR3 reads CASSDYRAPHNEQFF. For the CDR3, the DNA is TGTGCCAGCAGCGACTACAGGGCCCCCCACAATGAGCAGTTCTTC.

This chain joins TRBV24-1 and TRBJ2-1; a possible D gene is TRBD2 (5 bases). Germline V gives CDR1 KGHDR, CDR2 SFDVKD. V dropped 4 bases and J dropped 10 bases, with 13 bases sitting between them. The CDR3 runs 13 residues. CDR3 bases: TGTGCCACCAGTGAGTCGGAGGCCGGGGAGCAGTTCTTC. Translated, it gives CATSESEAGEQFF.

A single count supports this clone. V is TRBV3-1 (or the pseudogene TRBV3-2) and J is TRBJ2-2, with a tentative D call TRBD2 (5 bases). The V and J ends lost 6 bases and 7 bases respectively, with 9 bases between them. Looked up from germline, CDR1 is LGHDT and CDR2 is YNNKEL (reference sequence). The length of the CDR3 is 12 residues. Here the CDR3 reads CASRKEVGELFF. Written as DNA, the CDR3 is TGTGCCAGCAGGAAGGAGGTCGGGGAGCTGTTTTTT.

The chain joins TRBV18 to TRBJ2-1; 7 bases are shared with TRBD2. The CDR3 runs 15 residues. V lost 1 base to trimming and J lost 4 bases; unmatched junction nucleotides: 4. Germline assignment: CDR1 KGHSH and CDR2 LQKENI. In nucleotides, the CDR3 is TGTGCCAGCTCACCACTTGGCGGGAGATACAATGAGCAGTTCTTC. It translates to CASSPLGGRYNEQFF. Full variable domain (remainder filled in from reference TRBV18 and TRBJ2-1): NAGVMQNPRHLVRRRGQEARLRCSPMKGHSHVYWYRQLPEEGLKFMVYLQKENIIDESGMPKERFSAEFPKEGPSILRIQQVVRGDSAAYFCASSPLGGRYNEQFFGPGTRLTVL.

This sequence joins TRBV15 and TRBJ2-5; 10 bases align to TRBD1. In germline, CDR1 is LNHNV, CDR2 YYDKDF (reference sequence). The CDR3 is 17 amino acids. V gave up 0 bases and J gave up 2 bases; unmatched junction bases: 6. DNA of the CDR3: TGTGCCACCAGCAGAGAGAAGACAGGGGGCCTACAAGAGACCCAGTACTTC. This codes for CATSREKTGGLQETQYF.

Here the CDR3 DNA reads TGTGCCAGCAGTGAGATGACAGGGAGCGGCTACACCTTC. Protein sequence: CASSEMTGSGYTF. The genes are TRBV6-4 and TRBJ1-2; 7 bases are a match to TRBD1. V gave up 3 bases and J gave up 8 bases; unmatched junction bases: 6. The CDR3 runs 13 residues. Germline V lookup: CDR1 MRHNA, CDR2 SNTAGT.